What follows is one T cell receptor (beta chain) and its context. Its antigen remains unknown. J gave up 2 bases and V 10 bases, and 7 bases lay outside the gene matches. Germline V gene data show CDR1 as LNHDA and CDR2 as SQIVND (reference sequence). The CDR3 sequence is 14 residues long. Each donor was healthy, and each was a bone marrow donor. The data originate from a study of cytomegalovirus exposure and HLA in healthy donors. The PCR made use of 60 Vbeta and 13 Jbeta primers. The table came from immunoSEQ multiplex PCR; TCRdb's copy has only in-frame clones and leaves some out. The sample carries approximately 160,000 clones, around four fifths recorded once. Study-wide findings and caveats: A few of the chains that were CMV-associated were confirmed in vitro to be specific for CMV antigens. Most TCR beta V segments were productive about 87% or about 30% of the time in an earlier analysis. CMV serostatus was the sole immune exposure information available.

This TCR came from a woman aged 45-59 years in good health and CMV-seropositive. Sequencing was carried out using PBMCs. The chain joins TRBV19 to TRBJ2-3, with 9 bases aligning to TRBD1. CDR3 DNA: TGTGCCAAACGAAGGACAGGGGCCACAGATACGCAGTATTTT. This translates into CAKRRTGATDTQYF.